This TCR beta chain was identified during a study of OX40 agonist ivuxolimab in advanced cancers. Trimming took 2 bases from V and 5 from J, leaving 13 bases between them. The CDR3 covers 14 residues. The germline gives CDR1 MNHNS, CDR2 SASEGT. This table comes from immunoSEQ multiplex PCR, and its TCRdb copy is limited to in-frame clones, with some not included. The sample includes 60,000 to 80,000 clones, roughly 82% of them seen just once. This TCR came from an adult with an advanced solid tumor such as melanoma, head and neck, liver or kidney cancer. The rearrangement joins TRBV6-1 to TRBJ2-7; D may correspond to TRBD1 or TRBD2 (5 bases each). The sequencing here drew on CD4+ or CD8+ T cells sorted from blood, taken in a trial of the OX40 agonist ivuxolimab. The CDR3 here is CASSELIGAHEQYF. In DNA, the CDR3 is TGTGCCAGCAGTGAACTCATCGGGGCCCACGAGCAGTACTTC.